This TCR beta chain came from a study of cytomegalovirus exposure and HLA in healthy donors. Study findings and constraints: Excluded were some V segments that proved indistinguishable, including TRBV6-2 and TRBV6-3. The majority of TCR sequences were rare, yet some public TCRs appeared in many donors.

The CDR3 length is 14 residues. Germline CDR1 LNHDA, CDR2 SQIVND (reference sequence). Trimming took off 5 bases at V and 7 bases at J, with 17 bases between the two ends. The study ran its PCR with 60 Vbeta and 13 Jbeta primers. Libraries were prepared by immunoSEQ multiplex PCR; TCRdb keeps only in-frame clonotypes and omits some of them. The sample has 170,000 or so clones, 83% seen once. Concerning this clone: Its matching antigen is unknown.

V is TRBV19 and J is TRBJ2-5; tentative D call: TRBD1 (6 bases). The source of this sequence is a man in his fifties or sixties in good health and CMV-seronegative. What was sequenced was PBMCs. CDR3 amino acids: CASSGGATLGTQYF. In DNA, the CDR3 is TGTGCCAGTAGTGGGGGCGCGACCCTGGGGACCCAGTACTTC. Drawing the rest from reference TRBV19 and TRBJ2-5, the complete variable domain is DGGITQSPKYLFRKEGQNVTLSCEQNLNHDAMYWYRQDPGQGLRLIYYSQIVNDFQKGDIAEGYSVSREKKESFPLTVTSAQKNPTAFYLCASSGGATLGTQYFGPGTRLLVL.